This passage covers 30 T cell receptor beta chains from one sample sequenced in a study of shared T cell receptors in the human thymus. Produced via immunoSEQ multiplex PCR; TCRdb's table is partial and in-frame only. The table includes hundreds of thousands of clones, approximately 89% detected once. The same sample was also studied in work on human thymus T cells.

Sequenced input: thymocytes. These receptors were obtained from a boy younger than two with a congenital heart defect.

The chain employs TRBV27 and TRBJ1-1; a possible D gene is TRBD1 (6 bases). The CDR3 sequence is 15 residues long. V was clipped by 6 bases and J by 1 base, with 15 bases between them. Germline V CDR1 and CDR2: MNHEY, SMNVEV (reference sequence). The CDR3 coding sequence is TGTGCCAGCAGACCTAGGGGGACGCAGAACACTGAAGCTTTCTTT. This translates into CASRPRGTQNTEAFF.

Written as DNA, the CDR3 is TGTGCCAGCAGCCCTGGCAGGGACTCCTACGAGCAGTACTTC. Translated, it gives CASSPGRDSYEQYF. The chain is built from TRBV7-9 and TRBJ2-7; possible D gene TRBD1, 5 bases. The CDR3 sequence is 14 residues long. Trimming took 5 bases from V and 0 from J, leaving 11 bases between them. CDR1 is SEHNR and CDR2 is FQNEAQ in the germline V gene (reference sequence).

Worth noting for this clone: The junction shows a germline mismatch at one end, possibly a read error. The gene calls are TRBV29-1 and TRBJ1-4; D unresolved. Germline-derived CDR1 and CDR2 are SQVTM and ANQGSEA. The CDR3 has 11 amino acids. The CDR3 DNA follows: TGCAGCGTGGAAGATCAGGAAAAACTGTTTTTT. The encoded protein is CSVEDQEKLFF.

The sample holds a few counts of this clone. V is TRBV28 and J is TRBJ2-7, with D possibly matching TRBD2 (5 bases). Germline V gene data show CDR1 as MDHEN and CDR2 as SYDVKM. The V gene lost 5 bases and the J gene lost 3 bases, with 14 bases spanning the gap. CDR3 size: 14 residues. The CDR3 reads CASSARGFYYEQYF. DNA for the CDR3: TGTGCCAGCAGTGCCCGGGGATTCTACTACGAGCAGTACTTC.

The CDR3, as DNA: TGTGCCAGCAGCTCGCGCTTAGCGGGGGAACCTATTACAAATGAGCAGTTCTTC. Translating it yields CASSSRLAGEPITNEQFF. This rearrangement joins TRBV5-4 to TRBJ2-1; 9 bases align to TRBD2. This CDR3 spans 18 amino acids. V dropped 3 bases and J dropped 7; count of bases not matched to a gene: 17. In germline, CDR1 is SGHNT, CDR2 YYREEE (reference sequence).

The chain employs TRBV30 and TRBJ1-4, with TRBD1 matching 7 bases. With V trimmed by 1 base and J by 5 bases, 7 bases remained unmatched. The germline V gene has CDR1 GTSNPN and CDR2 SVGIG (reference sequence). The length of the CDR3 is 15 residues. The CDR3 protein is CAWSEKTGSNEKLFF. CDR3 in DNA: TGTGCCTGGAGTGAGAAGACAGGGTCAAATGAAAAACTGTTTTTT.

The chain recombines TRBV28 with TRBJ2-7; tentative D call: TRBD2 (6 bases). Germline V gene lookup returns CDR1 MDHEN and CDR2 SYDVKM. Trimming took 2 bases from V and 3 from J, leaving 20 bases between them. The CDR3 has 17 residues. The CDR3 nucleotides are TGTGCCAGCAGTTTAGTTTTGGCGGGACGCCCGAACTACGAGCAGTACTTC. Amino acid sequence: CASSLVLAGRPNYEQYF.

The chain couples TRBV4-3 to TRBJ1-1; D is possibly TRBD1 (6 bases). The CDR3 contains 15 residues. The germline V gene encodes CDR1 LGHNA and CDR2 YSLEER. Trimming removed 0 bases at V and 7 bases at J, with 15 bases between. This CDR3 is CASSQDRLGADEAFF. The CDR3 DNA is TGCGCCAGCAGCCAAGATCGGCTGGGGGCTGATGAAGCTTTCTTT.

CDR3: CASSRSGGYNEQFF. CDR3 DNA: TGTGCCAGCAGCCGATCAGGGGGGTACAATGAGCAGTTCTTC. V gene TRBV28 combines with J gene TRBJ2-1; weak D call: TRBD1 (7 bases). Germline V lookup: CDR1 MDHEN, CDR2 SYDVKM. This CDR3 has 14 amino acids. V lost 6 bases, J lost 4 bases, and 13 bases lay in between. Filled out from reference TRBV28 and TRBJ2-1, the complete variable domain reads DVKVTQSSRYLVKRTGEKVFLECVQDMDHENMFWYRQDPGLGLRLIYFSYDVKMKEKGDIPEGYSVSREKKERFSLILESASTNQTSMYLCASSRSGGYNEQFFGPGTRLTVL.

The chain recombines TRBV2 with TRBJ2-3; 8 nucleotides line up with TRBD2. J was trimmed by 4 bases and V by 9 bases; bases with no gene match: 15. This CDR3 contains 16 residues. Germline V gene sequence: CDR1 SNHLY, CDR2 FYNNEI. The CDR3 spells CARNPLQREPPDTQYF. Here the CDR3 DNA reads TGTGCCAGGAACCCCCTCCAGCGGGAGCCCCCAGATACGCAGTATTTT.

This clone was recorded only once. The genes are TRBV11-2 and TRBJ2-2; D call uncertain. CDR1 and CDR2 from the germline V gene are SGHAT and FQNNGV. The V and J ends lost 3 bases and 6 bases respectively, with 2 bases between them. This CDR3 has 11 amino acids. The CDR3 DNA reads TGTGCCAGCAGCTTCGCCGGGGAGCTGTTTTTT. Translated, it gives CASSFAGELFF.

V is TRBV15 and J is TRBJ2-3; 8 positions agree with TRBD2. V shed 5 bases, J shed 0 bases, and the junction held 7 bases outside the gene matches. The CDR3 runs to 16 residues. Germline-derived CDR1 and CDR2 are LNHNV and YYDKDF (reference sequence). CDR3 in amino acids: CATSRGLAASTDTQYF. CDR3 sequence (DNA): TGTGCCACCAGCCGCGGACTAGCCGCGAGCACAGATACGCAGTATTTT.

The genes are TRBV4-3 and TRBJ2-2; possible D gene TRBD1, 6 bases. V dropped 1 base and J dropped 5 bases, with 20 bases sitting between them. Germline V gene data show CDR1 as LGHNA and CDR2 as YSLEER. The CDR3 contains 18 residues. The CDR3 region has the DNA TGCGCCAGCAGCCAAGCCCCCCATGGGGTAGGGGGTACCGGGGAGCTGTTTTTT. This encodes CASSQAPHGVGGTGELFF.

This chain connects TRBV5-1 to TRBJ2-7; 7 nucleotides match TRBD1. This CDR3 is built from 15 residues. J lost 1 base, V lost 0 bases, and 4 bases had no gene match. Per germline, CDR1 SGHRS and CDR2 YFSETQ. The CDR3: CASSLDGQASYEQYF. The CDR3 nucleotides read TGCGCCAGCAGCTTGGACGGACAGGCTTCCTACGAGCAGTACTTC.

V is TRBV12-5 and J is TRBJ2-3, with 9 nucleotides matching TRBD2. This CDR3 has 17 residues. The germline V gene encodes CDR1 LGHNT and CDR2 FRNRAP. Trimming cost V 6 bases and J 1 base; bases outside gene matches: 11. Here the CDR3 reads CASGSDLAGAGTDTQYF. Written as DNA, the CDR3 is TGTGCTAGTGGCTCCGATTTAGCGGGAGCTGGCACAGATACGCAGTATTTT.

CDR3 DNA: TGTGCCACCTCAGGGACTTATTACACCGGGGAGCTGTTTTTT. Amino acids: CATSGTYYTGELFF. This sequence joins TRBV28 and TRBJ2-2, with a weak D call TRBD2 (6 bases). Germline CDR1 MDHEN, CDR2 SYDVKM. The CDR3 consists of 14 residues. The V end was cut by 10 bases, the J end by 3 bases, with 15 bases between. The whole variable domain, remainder taken from reference TRBV28 and TRBJ2-2, is DVKVTQSSRYLVKRTGEKVFLECVQDMDHENMFWYRQDPGLGLRLIYFSYDVKMKEKGDIPEGYSVSREKKERFSLILESASTNQTSMYLCATSGTYYTGELFFGEGSRLTVL.

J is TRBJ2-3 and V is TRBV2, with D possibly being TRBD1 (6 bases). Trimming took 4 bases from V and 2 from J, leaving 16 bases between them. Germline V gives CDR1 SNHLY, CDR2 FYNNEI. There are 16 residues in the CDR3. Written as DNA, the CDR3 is TGTGCCAGCAGTGTTAAAGGGGGACGGTCCACAGATACGCAGTATTTT. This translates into CASSVKGGRSTDTQYF.

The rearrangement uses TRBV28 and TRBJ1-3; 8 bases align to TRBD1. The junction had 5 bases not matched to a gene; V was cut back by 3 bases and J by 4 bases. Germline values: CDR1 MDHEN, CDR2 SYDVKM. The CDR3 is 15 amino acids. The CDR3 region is CASSLAGGRGNTIYF. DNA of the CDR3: TGTGCCAGCAGTTTGGCAGGGGGCCGCGGAAACACCATATATTTT.

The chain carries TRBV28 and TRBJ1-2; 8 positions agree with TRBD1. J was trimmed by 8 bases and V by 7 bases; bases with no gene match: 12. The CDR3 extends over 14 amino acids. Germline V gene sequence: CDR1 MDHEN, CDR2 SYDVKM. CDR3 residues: CASTEGQVGRGYTF. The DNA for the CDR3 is TGTGCCAGCACCGAGGGACAGGTCGGCAGGGGCTACACCTTC.

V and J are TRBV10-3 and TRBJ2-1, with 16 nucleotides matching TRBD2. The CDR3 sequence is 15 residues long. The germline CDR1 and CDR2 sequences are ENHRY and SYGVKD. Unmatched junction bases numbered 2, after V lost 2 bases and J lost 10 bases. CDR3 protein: CAISEGTSGGAEQFF. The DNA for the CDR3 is TGTGCCATCAGTGAGGGGACTAGCGGGGGGGCGGAGCAGTTCTTC.

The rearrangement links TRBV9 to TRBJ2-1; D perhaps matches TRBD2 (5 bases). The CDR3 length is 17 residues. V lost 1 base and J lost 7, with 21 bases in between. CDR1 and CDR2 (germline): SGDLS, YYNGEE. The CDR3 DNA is TGTGCCAGCAGCGTATGGCCCCGCTTCGAACAGCGGAATGAGCAGTTCTTC. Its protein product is CASSVWPRFEQRNEQFF.

The CDR3 is CASTEGYSNQPQHF. CDR3 nucleotide sequence: TGTGCCAGCACGGAGGGTTATAGCAATCAGCCCCAGCATTTT. The V call is TRBV28, the J call TRBJ1-5, with D hard to call. The CDR3 contains 14 residues. Germline V CDR1 and CDR2: MDHEN, SYDVKM. Trimming cost V 7 bases and J 0 bases, with 10 bases left between them.

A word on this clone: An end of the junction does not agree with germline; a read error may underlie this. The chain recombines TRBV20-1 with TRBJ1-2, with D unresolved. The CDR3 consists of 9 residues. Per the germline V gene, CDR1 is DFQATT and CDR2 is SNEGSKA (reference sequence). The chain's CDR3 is CSASRAFAF. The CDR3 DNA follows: TGCAGTGCTAGTAGAGCCTTCGCCTTC.

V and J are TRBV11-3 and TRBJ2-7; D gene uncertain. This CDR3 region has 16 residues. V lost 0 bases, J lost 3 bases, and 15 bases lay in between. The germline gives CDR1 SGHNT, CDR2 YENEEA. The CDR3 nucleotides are TGTGCCAGCAGCTTAGATGTTCGCAGGTTGAACTACGAGCAGTACTTC. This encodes CASSLDVRRLNYEQYF. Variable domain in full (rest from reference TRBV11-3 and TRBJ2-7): EAGVVQSPRYKIIEKKQPVAFWCNPISGHNTLYWYLQNLGQGPELLIRYENEEAVDDSQLPKDRFSAERLKGVDSTLKIQPAELGDSAVYLCASSLDVRRLNYEQYFGPGTRLTVT.

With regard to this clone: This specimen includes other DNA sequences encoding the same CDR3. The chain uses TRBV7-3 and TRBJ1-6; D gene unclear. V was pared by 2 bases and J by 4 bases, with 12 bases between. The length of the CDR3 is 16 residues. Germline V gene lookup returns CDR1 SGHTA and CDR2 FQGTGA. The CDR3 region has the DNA TGTGCCAGCAGCTTACGGGAACCTACTTATAATTCACCCCTCCACTTT. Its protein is CASSLREPTYNSPLHF.

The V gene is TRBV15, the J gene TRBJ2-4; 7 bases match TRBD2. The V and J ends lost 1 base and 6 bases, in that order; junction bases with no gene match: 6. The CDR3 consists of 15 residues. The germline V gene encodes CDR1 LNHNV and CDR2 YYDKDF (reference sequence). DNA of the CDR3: TGTGCCACCAGCAGAGTGGGGGAGGGAAGAAACATTCAGTACTTC. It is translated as CATSRVGEGRNIQYF. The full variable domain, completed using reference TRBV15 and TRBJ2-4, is DAMVIQNPRYQVTQFGKPVTLSCSQTLNHNVMYWYQQKSSQAPKLLFHYYDKDFNNEADTPDNFQSRRPNTSFCFLDIRSPGLGDTAMYLCATSRVGEGRNIQYFGAGTRLSVL.

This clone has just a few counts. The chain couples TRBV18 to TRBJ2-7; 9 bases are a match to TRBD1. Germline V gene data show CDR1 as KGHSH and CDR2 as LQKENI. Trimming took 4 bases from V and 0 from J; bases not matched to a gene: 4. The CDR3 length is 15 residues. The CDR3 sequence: CASSQRTGDSYEQYF. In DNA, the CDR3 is TGTGCCAGCTCACAGCGGACAGGGGACTCCTACGAGCAGTACTTC.

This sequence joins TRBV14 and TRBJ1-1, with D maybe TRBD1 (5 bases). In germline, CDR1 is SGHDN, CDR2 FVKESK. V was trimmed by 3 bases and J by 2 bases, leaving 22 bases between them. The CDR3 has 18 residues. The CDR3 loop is CASSHRNRDPGTNTEAFF. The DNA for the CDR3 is TGTGCCAGCAGCCACCGAAATAGGGACCCGGGGACTAACACTGAAGCTTTCTTT. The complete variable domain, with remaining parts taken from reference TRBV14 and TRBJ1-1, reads EAGVTQFPSHSVIEKGQTVTLRCDPISGHDNLYWYRRVMGKEIKFLLHFVKESKQDESGMPNNRFLAERTGGTYSTLKVQPAELEDSGVYFCASSHRNRDPGTNTEAFFGQGTRLTVV.

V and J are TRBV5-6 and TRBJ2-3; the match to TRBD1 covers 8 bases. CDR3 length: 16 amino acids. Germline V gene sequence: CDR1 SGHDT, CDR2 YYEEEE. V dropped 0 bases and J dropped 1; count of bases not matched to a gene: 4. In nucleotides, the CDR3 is TGTGCCAGCAGCTTGGTTCCAGGGGGCGGCACAGATACGCAGTATTTT. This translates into CASSLVPGGGTDTQYF. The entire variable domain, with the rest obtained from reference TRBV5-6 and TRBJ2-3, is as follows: DAGVTQSPTHLIKTRGQQVTLRCSPKSGHDTVSWYQQALGQGPQFIFQYYEEEERQRGNFPDRFSGHQFPNYSSELNVNALLLGDSALYLCASSLVPGGGTDTQYFGPGTRLTVL.

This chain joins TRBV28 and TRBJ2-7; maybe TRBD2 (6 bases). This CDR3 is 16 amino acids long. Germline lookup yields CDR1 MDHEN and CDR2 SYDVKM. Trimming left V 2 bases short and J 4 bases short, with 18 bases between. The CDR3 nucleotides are TGTGCCAGCAGTTTAACATGCGGACGGGACTGGTACGAGCAGTACTTC. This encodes CASSLTCGRDWYEQYF.